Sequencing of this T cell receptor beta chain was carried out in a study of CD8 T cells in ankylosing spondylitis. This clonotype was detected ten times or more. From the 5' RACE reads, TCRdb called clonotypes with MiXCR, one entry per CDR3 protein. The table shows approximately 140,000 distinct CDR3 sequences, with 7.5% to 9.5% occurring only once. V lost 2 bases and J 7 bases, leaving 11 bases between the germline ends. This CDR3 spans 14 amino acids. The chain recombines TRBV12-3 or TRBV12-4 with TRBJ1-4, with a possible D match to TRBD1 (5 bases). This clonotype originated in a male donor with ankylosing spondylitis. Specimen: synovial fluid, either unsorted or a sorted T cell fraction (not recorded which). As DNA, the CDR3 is TGTGCCAGCAGTTTAATAGGGGTAATTGAAAAACTGTTTTTT. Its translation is CASSLIGVIEKLFF.